One sample yielded the 15 T cell receptor beta chains listed below, sequenced in a study of shared clonotypes between healthy human individuals. Some clones are missing from TCRdb's copy, which holds only in-frame ones; the method was immunoSEQ multiplex PCR. This sample yields 1 million to 1.3 million clones, of which roughly 74% are seen a single time; roughly 0.55% belongs to the top ten. The sample comprised memory CD4+ T cells from PBMCs. The subset is: CD45RA-negative fraction. These receptors came from a man between 18 and 35 years old in good health. Some clones in this sample may be carry-over from other donors' samples.

V usage is TRBV7-3 and J usage is TRBJ2-2; 10 positions match TRBD1. The junction had 7 bases not matched to a gene; V was cut back by 5 bases and J by 7 bases. CDR1 and CDR2 (germline): SGHTA, FQGTGA. The CDR3 totals 15 residues. The CDR3 DNA reads as TGTGCCAGCAGCCCCCGGACAGGGGGTGTCGGGGAGCTGTTTTTT. Its translation: CASSPRTGGVGELFF.

The chain has TRBV30 and TRBJ2-5; D is unresolved. The CDR3 is 12 amino acids. The germline gives CDR1 GTSNPN, CDR2 SVGIG (reference sequence). V was clipped by 2 bases and J by 4 bases, with 8 bases between them. The CDR3 DNA reads as TGTGCCTGGAGTCCCCAGAGAGAGACCCAGTACTTC. Translated: CAWSPQRETQYF.

The chain couples TRBV6-4 to TRBJ2-6; D is undetermined. Germline CDR1 MRHNA, CDR2 SNTAGT. CDR3 size: 16 residues. The ends were cut back, 2 bases at V and 0 bases at J, with 8 bases in the middle. The CDR3: CASSDEAYSGANVLTF. In DNA, the CDR3 is TGTGCCAGCAGTGACGAGGCCTACTCTGGGGCCAACGTCCTGACTTTC.

This clone was observed once. A read error is possible here, since a much larger clone lies one base away. V usage is TRBV28 and J usage is TRBJ1-1; 7 bases line up with TRBD1. The V and J ends lost 11 bases and 4 bases, in that order; junction bases with no gene match: 7. CDR1 MDHEN and CDR2 SYDVKM come from the germline V gene. The CDR3 is 12 residues long. The CDR3 bases are TGTGCCGGAAGGGGGCCTAGCACTGAAGCTTTCTTT. Protein sequence: CAGRGPSTEAFF. Looking up the rest from reference TRBV28 and TRBJ1-1 gives the full variable domain: DVKVTQSSRYLVKRTGEKVFLECVQDMDHENMFWYRQDPGLGLRLIYFSYDVKMKEKGDIPEGYSVSREKKERFSLILESASTNQTSMYLCAGRGPSTEAFFGQGTRLTVV.

V is TRBV11-2 and J is TRBJ2-7, with 7 bases fitting TRBD2. V dropped 8 bases and J dropped 7; count of bases not matched to a gene: 11. There are 13 residues in the CDR3. Germline lookup yields CDR1 SGHAT and CDR2 FQNNGV. CDR3 protein: CASGRARVTEQYF. The CDR3 nucleotides are TGTGCCAGCGGGAGGGCCCGAGTTACGGAGCAGTACTTC.

As concerns this clone: A much larger clone sits a single nucleotide away, making a read error possible. The chain is built from TRBV4-1 and TRBJ2-7; 14 positions agree with TRBD2. This CDR3 spans 16 amino acids. Per germline, CDR1 MGHRA and CDR2 YSYEKL. V gave up 4 bases and J gave up 0 bases; unmatched junction bases: 2. The DNA of the CDR3 is TGCGCCAGCAGCCGCGGGACTAGCGGGAGCTCCTACGAGCAGTACTTC. Amino acids: CASSRGTSGSSYEQYF.

The V call is TRBV5-5, the J call TRBJ1-2, with D hard to call. This CDR3 region has 14 residues. V shed 0 bases and J shed 7 bases, with 13 bases lying between them. Germline V CDR1 and CDR2: SGHKS, YYEKEE (reference sequence). The CDR3 DNA is TGTGCCAGCAGCTTGGAAGCGTTGTCTATTGGCTACACCTTC. The encoded protein is CASSLEALSIGYTF.

The chain links TRBV4-2 to TRBJ2-7, with 9 nucleotides matching TRBD1. CDR3 length: 16 residues. Germline V gene sequence: CDR1 LGHNA, CDR2 YNFKEQ. V was pared by 1 base and J by 2 bases, with 6 bases of the junction left unmatched. The CDR3 protein is CASSQGRGQGTYEQYF. Here the CDR3 DNA reads TGTGCCAGCAGCCAAGGACGGGGACAGGGTACCTACGAGCAGTACTTC.

This clone was recorded once. The chain combines TRBV7-2 with TRBJ2-7, with 9 nucleotides matching TRBD1. Unmatched junction bases numbered 4, after V lost 2 bases and J lost 2 bases. Germline V gives CDR1 SGHTA, CDR2 FQGNSA. This CDR3 has 15 amino acids. The CDR3 DNA reads TGTGCCAGCAGCTTAATAAGGGACAGGGCCTACGAGCAGTACTTC. Translated: CASSLIRDRAYEQYF.

This clone was seen a handful of times. This chain connects TRBV7-9 to TRBJ1-2, with D possibly matching TRBD1 (6 bases). Germline loops: CDR1 SEHNR, CDR2 FQNEAQ (reference sequence). This CDR3 region has 13 residues. V lost 8 bases to trimming and J lost 4 bases, with 14 bases between them. CDR3 in amino acids: CASYGGGIYGYTF. The CDR3 nucleotides read TGTGCCAGCTACGGGGGCGGGATCTATGGCTACACCTTC.

CDR3 bases: TGTGCCAGCTCACCATTGGCCTTAATCGGAGATGGCTACACCTTC. This sequence encodes CASSPLALIGDGYTF. The chain joins TRBV18 to TRBJ1-2; unclear D gene. The V and J ends lost 2 bases and 6 bases respectively, with 16 bases between them. The V gene's germline CDR1 is KGHSH and CDR2 LQKENI. This CDR3 comprises 15 residues.

The chain joins TRBV11-2 to TRBJ2-5; maybe TRBD1 (5 bases). Looked up from germline, CDR1 is SGHAT and CDR2 is FQNNGV. There are 15 residues in the CDR3. Trimming shortened V by 4 bases and J by 5 bases, and 17 bases separated the two germline ends. The CDR3 DNA is TGTGCCAGCAGCTCACTGACAGTGAGAAGGGAGACCCAGTACTTC. Translation gives CASSSLTVRRETQYF.

This chain uses TRBV29-1 with TRBJ2-7; TRBD1 matches at 8 bases. CDR1 is SQVTM and CDR2 is ANQGSEA in the germline V gene. CDR3 size: 13 residues. V shed 4 bases, J shed 6 bases, and the junction held 8 bases outside the gene matches. CDR3 protein: CSVVRTGNGEQYF. In DNA, the CDR3 is TGCAGCGTTGTACGGACAGGGAACGGCGAGCAGTACTTC.

This rearrangement joins TRBV27 to TRBJ2-3, with 9 nucleotides matching TRBD2. The ends lost 2 bases at V and 0 bases at J; junction bases unmatched: 18. CDR1 is MNHEY, CDR2 SMNVEV, per germline (reference sequence). The CDR3 is 21 amino acids. The CDR3 sequence is CASSLNTLRGLAIPSTDTQYF. CDR3 coding DNA: TGTGCCAGCAGTTTAAATACGTTACGGGGACTAGCTATACCTAGCACAGATACGCAGTATTTT.

V and J are TRBV4-1 and TRBJ2-7; D perhaps matches TRBD2 (6 bases). This CDR3 is 14 amino acids long. Trimming cost V 4 bases and J 6 bases, with 16 bases left between them. Germline V gene sequence: CDR1 MGHRA, CDR2 YSYEKL. CDR3 amino acids: CASSPPRGGSEQYF. In nucleotides, the CDR3 is TGCGCCAGCAGCCCCCCGCGTGGGGGGAGCGAGCAGTACTTC.